The rows below give T cell receptor beta chains drawn from one sample of a study of PD-L1 blockade in urothelial cancer. TCRdb's copy holds only in-frame clones and misses some; the assay was immunoSEQ multiplex PCR. The sample consists of under 30,000 clones, approximately 88% of them appearing once. The starting material was PBMCs, obtained around atezolizumab (anti-PD-L1) treatment. The receptors stem from a man in his forties or fifties with urothelial cancer. Each CDR3 is given without its conserved first and last residue. Each record gives: V gene, D gene, CDR3 length, J gene, CDR3 protein. A D gene is named only where the DNA matches it firmly.

TRBV7-2	NA	11	TRBJ1-1	ASSSYRVERAF
TRBV5-5	NA	11	TRBJ2-7	ASSLGQFYEQY
TRBV9	TRBD2	14	TRBJ2-3	ASSVVGTSGTDTQY
TRBV21-1	NA	13	TRBJ2-5	ASSKERYRRGTQY
TRBV7-8	TRBD2	14	TRBJ2-4	ASRRLAGGSKNIQY
TRBV6-4	TRBD1	16	TRBJ2-1	ASSDPYRGHGPYNEQF
TRBV2	TRBD1	14	TRBJ2-5	ASSGDREGDQETQY
TRBV5-1	TRBD1	14	TRBJ2-1	ASSLGGQGAGNEQF
TRBV14	TRBD2	15	TRBJ2-3	ASSLYRGGRGTDTQY
TRBV14	TRBD2	16	TRBJ2-7	ASSQDWERELFVYEQY
TRBV5-6	TRBD1	12	TRBJ1-2	ASSIWTGRGGYT
TRBV28	NA	11	TRBJ2-4	ASSFGRGNIQY
TRBV28	TRBD1	11	TRBJ1-4	AFGTGNSEKLF
TRBV7-7	TRBD2	15	TRBJ2-5	ASSLTPLAGGRETQY
TRBV6-1	NA	11	TRBJ1-2	ASSVEYGSGYT
TRBV5-1	TRBD1	14	TRBJ1-1	ASSLDRGTTNTEAF
TRBV5-4	TRBD2	13	TRBJ2-7	ASSLMVAGAYEQY
TRBV29-1	TRBD1	12	TRBJ2-7	SVDRGTSSYEQY
TRBV11-2	NA	10	TRBJ1-1	ASSLDVQSAF
TRBV9	TRBD2	12	TRBJ2-1	ASSVGLAGGQEF
TRBV19	NA	11	TRBJ1-1	ASSKTSNTEAF
TRBV28	TRBD2	17	TRBJ2-1	ASSLIETSHLGSYNEQF
TRBV6-6	TRBD1	12	TRBJ1-5	ASSYRDREQPQH
TRBV10-2	NA	11	TRBJ1-2	ASNGPDIYGYT
TRBV7-3	TRBD2	13	TRBJ2-5	ASSPLAGGLETQY
TRBV28	NA	13	TRBJ2-1	ASSLALGSYNEQF
TRBV19	NA	13	TRBJ1-2	ASSIRGREVSGYT
TRBV7-3	NA	12	NA	ASSLTPSPYEQY
TRBV27	TRBD1	13	TRBJ1-5	ASSLTGFSNQPQH
TRBV5-5	NA	12	TRBJ2-7	ASSLPDRPYEQY
TRBV19	NA	12	TRBJ2-1	ASRRDSSYNEQF
TRBV10-3	NA	11	TRBJ2-7	AISAGAASEQY
TRBV11-2	NA	12	TRBJ1-2	ASSLGADSGGYT
TRBV6-5	NA	11	TRBJ2-3	ASSVTYTDTQY
TRBV9	NA	11	TRBJ1-2	ASSVGGEDGYT